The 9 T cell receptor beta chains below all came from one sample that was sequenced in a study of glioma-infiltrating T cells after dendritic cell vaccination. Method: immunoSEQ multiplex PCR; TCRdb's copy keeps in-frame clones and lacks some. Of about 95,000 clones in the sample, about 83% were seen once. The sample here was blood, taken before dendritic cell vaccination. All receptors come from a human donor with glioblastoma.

For the CDR3, the DNA is TGTGCTAGTGGTCGAGCCGGGACTAGCGTTGGGGATACGCAGTATTTT. It translates to CASGRAGTSVGDTQYF. This chain connects TRBV12-5 to TRBJ2-3; 10 positions agree with TRBD2. J lost 6 bases, V lost 5 bases, and 11 bases had no gene match. CDR3 length equals 16 residues. The germline V gene encodes CDR1 LGHNT and CDR2 FRNRAP.

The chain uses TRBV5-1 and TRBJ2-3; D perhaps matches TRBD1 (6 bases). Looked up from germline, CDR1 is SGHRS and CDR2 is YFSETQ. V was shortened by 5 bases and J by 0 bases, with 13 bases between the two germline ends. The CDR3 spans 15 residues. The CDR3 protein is CASRDRRTSTDTQYF. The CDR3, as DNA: TGCGCCAGCAGAGACAGGCGTACTAGCACAGATACGCAGTATTTT.

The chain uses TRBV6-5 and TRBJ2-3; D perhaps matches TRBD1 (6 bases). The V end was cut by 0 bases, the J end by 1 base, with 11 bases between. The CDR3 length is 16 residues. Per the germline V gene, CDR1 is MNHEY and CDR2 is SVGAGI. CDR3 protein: CASSYSYSGGTDTQYF. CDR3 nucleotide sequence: TGTGCCAGCAGTTACTCGTATTCAGGGGGCACAGATACGCAGTATTTT.

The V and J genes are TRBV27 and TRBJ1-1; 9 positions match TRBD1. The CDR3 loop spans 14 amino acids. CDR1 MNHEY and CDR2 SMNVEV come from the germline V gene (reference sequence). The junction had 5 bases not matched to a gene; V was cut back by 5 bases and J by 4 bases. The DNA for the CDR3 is TGTGCCAGCAGTCCGGGGACAGGGATCACTGAAGCTTTCTTT. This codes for CASSPGTGITEAFF.

The CDR3 spells CASSPTDGEQYF. CDR3 nucleotides: TGCGCCAGCAGCCCGACAGATGGCGAGCAGTACTTC. The rearrangement uses TRBV5-1 and TRBJ2-7; D perhaps matches TRBD1 (5 bases). Deletions cut 4 bases from V and 6 bases from J, with 11 bases between. CDR1 and CDR2 (germline): SGHRS, YFSETQ. The CDR3 spans 12 residues. Supplemented by reference TRBV5-1 and TRBJ2-7, the full variable domain reads KAGVTQTPRYLIKTRGQQVTLSCSPISGHRSVSWYQQTPGQGLQFLFEYFSETQRNKGNFPGRFSGRQFSNSRSEMNVSTLELGDSALYLCASSPTDGEQYFGPGTRLTVT.

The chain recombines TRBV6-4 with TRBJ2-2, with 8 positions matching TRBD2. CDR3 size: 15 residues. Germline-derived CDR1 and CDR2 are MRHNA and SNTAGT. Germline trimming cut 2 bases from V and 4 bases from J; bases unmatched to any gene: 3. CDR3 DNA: TGTGCCAGCAGTGACGGCGCGGGAGGCACCGGGGAGCTGTTTTTT. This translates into CASSDGAGGTGELFF.

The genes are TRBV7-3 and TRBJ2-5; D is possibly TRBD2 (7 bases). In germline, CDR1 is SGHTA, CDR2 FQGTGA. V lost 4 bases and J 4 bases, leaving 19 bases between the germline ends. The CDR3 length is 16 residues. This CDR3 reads CASSSSGGLGGETQYF. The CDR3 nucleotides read TGTGCCAGCAGCTCCTCGGGCGGACTAGGGGGAGAGACCCAGTACTTC.

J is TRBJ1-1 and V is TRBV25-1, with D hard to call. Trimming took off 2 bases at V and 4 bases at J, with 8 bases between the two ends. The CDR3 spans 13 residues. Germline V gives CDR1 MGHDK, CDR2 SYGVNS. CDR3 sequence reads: CASSEPGTTEAFF. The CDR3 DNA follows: TGTGCCAGCAGTGAACCAGGTACCACTGAAGCTTTCTTT.

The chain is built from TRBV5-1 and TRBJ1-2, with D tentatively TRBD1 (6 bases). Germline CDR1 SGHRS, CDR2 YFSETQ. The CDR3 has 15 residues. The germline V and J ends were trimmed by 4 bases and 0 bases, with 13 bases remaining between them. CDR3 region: CASSAGQRPNYGYTF. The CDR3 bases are TGCGCCAGCAGCGCCGGACAGCGGCCTAACTATGGCTACACCTTC.